What follows describes a single T cell receptor beta chain. Its antigen is not identified. This entry belongs to a study of cytomegalovirus exposure and HLA in healthy donors. Produced via immunoSEQ multiplex PCR; TCRdb's table is partial and in-frame only. The sample holds over 200,000 clones, over 80% seen once. Study observations and caveats: About 150 TCR beta chains were listed as cytomegalovirus-associated.

Sequenced sample: PBMCs. This clonotype was sampled from a woman in her 30s in good health and CMV-seropositive.

CDR3 loop: CASSPSMGAFF. The CDR3 coding sequence is TGTGCCAGCAGTCCATCAATGGGAGCTTTCTTT. The genes are TRBV28 and TRBJ1-1; D is uncertain. The CDR3 is made up of 11 amino acids. V gave up 5 bases and J gave up 10 bases, with 11 bases separating them. Germline lookup yields CDR1 MDHEN and CDR2 SYDVKM.